What follows are 4 T cell receptor beta chains derived from one specimen sequenced in a study of T-cell reconstitution after alpha-beta-depleted transplantation in children. A TCRbeta library incorporating unique molecular identifiers was prepared. TCRdb fed the PCR reads into MiXCR, producing one record per CDR3 protein. The profile shows about 360,000 distinct CDR3 sequences, roughly 13% of them singletons. The sample consisted of PBMCs, taken from the stem cell graft. The receptor source for this set is a human donor who donated a stem cell graft to a child with Fanconi anemia.

The rearrangement uses TRBV6-1 and TRBJ1-5; no definite D call. Trimming shortened V by 2 bases and J by 6 bases, and 8 bases separated the two germline ends. Per the germline V gene, CDR1 is MNHNS and CDR2 is SASEGT. The CDR3 is 13 amino acids. CDR3 sequence: CASSELQSQPQHF. DNA of the CDR3: TGTGCCAGCAGTGAACTTCAGAGTCAGCCCCAGCATTTT.

There are many counts of this clonotype. The chain uses TRBV7-8 and TRBJ2-2, with 15 bases fitting TRBD2. Unmatched junction bases numbered 9, after V lost 5 bases and J lost 5 bases. CDR1 is SGHVS, CDR2 FQNEAQ, per germline. The CDR3 consists of 18 residues. In DNA form, the CDR3 reads TGTGCCAGCAGCCCAGTGGCGGGACTAGCGGGGGGAACCGGGGAGCTGTTTTTT. Protein product: CASSPVAGLAGGTGELFF.

The chain is built from TRBV28 and TRBJ2-7; D gene uncertain. Trimming removed 5 bases at V and 5 bases at J, with 10 bases between. The CDR3 sequence is 12 residues long. CDR1 and CDR2 (germline): MDHEN, SYDVKM. The CDR3 reads CASSRSTNEQYV. CDR3 bases: TGTGCCAGCAGTAGGAGTACTAACGAGCAGTACGTC.

This clonotype occurred a few times. The chain recombines TRBV3-1 with TRBJ2-5; TRBD2 agrees at 7 bases. Germline CDR1 is LGHDT and CDR2 is YNNKEL (reference sequence). J lost 5 bases, V lost 1 base, and 4 bases had no gene match. There are 14 residues in the CDR3. CDR3 sequence reads: CASSQVTSEETQYF. As DNA, the CDR3 is TGTGCCAGCAGCCAAGTTACTAGCGAGGAGACCCAGTACTTC.